This TCR beta chain was documented in a study of blood T cell repertoires in COVID-19. The table came from immunoSEQ multiplex PCR; TCRdb's copy has only in-frame clones and leaves some out. Of more than 6,500 clones in the sample, approximately 89% are singletons; the top ten hold around 9%. The CDR3 spans 15 residues. Germline CDR1 reads LGHDT; CDR2 reads YNNKEL (reference sequence). V was clipped by 3 bases and J by 8 bases; unmatched bases: 11. The chain carries TRBV3-1 (or the pseudogene TRBV3-2) and TRBJ2-7; 9 positions match TRBD1. This clonotype originated in a human donor in a cohort sampled during active COVID-19. The sample consisted of peripheral blood. In nucleotides, the CDR3 is TGTGCCAGCAGCCAGCAGGGACAGGGTAATAAAAAGCAGTACTTC. Its protein is CASSQQGQGNKKQYF.